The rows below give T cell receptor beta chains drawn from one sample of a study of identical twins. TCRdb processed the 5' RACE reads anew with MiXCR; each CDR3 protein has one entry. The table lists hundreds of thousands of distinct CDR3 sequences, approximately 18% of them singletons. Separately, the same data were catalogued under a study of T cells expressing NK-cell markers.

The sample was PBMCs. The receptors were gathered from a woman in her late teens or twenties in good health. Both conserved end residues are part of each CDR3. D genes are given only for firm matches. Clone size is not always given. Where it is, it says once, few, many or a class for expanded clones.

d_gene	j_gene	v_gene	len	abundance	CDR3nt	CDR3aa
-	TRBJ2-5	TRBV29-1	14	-	TGCAGCACTGGCGGGTGGGGTGCCGAAGAGACCCAGTACTTC	CSTGGWGAEETQYF
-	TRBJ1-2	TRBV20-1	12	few	TGCAGTGCTAGTGGCAGAAACTATGGCTACACCTTC	CSASGRNYGYTF
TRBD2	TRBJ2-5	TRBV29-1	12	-	TGCAGCGTTGATAGCGGGTTGTCGACCCAGTACTTC	CSVDSGLSTQYF
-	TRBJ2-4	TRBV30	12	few	TGTGCCTGGAGTGTGACTAGTGGCATTCAGTACTTC	CAWSVTSGIQYF
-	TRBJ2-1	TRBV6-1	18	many	TGTGCCAGCAGTACGCTCAGGGGCCCAGCCCGAACAAGGGATGAGCAGTTCTTC	CASSTLRGPARTRDEQFF
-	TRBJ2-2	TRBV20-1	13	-	TGCAGTGCTAGAGCCAGTAACCCCGGGGAGCTGTTTTTT	CSARASNPGELFF
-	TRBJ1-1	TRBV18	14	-	TGTGCCAGCTCGTCAGGCGTGTTCTGGACTGAAGCTTTCTTT	CASSSGVFWTEAFF
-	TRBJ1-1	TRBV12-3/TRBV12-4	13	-	TGTGCCAGCACCTCTCAACAGGTCACTGAAGCTTTCTTT	CASTSQQVTEAFF
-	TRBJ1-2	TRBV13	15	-	TGTGCCAGCAGCAAGCCAAAGGACCGTAACTATGGCTACACCTTC	CASSKPKDRNYGYTF
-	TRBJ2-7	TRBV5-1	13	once	TGCGCCAGCAGCATTGGGATGACGAGGGAGCAGTACTTC	CASSIGMTREQYF
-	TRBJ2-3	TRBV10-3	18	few	TGTGCCATCAGTGAGTCGCAGGGGCGTTCCCCTTCCTCGGATACGCAGTATTTT	CAISESQGRSPSSDTQYF
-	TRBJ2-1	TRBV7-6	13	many	TGTGCCAGCAGCTTACCGACTATCAATGAGCAGTTCTTC	CASSLPTINEQFF
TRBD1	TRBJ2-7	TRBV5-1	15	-	TGCGCCAGCAGCCTTGGGACAGGACCCGCCTACGAGCAGTACTTC	CASSLGTGPAYEQYF
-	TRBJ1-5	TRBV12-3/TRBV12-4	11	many	TGTGCCAGCAGTTTGGGAGTGGCCCAGCATTTT	CASSLGVAQHF
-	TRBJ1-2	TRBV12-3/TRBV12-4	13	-	TGTGCCAGCAGTGTGACAGAACAGTATGGCTACACCTTC	CASSVTEQYGYTF
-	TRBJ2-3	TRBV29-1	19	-	TGCAGCGTTGAAGATGTCTCGGGGGTGGGTAGCGCGAACACAGATACGCAGTATTTT	CSVEDVSGVGSANTDTQYF
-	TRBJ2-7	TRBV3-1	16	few	TGTGCCAGCAGCCCCCACACCAGAGGGCCGTATATCGAGCAGTACTTC	CASSPHTRGPYIEQYF
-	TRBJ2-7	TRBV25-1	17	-	TGTGCCAGCAGTGGTCCCCCACAGGGAGCCCCCTACTACGAGCAGTACTTC	CASSGPPQGAPYYEQYF
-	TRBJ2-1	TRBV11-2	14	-	TGTGCCAGCAGCTCTCTTAGCGTATACAATGAGCAGTTCTTC	CASSSLSVYNEQFF
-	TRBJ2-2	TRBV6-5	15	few	TGTGCCAGCAGTTACTCCCTTAGTGTGCCCGGGGAGCTGTTTTTT	CASSYSLSVPGELFF
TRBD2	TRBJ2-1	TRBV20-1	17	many	TGCAGTGCTAGAGAGATTGGGGGGGACCTCTATCTTGATGAGCAGTTCTTC	CSAREIGGDLYLDEQFF
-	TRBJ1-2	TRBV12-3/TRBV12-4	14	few	TGTGCCAGCAGTTCCGGACGGATATACTATGGCTACACCTTC	CASSSGRIYYGYTF
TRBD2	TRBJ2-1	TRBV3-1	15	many	TGTGCCAGCAGCCAAGATCCGGCTAGCGGGAGGTGGCAGTTCTTC	CASSQDPASGRWQFF
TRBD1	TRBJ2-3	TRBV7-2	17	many	TGTGCCAGCCGACAGAGGGCAGGGGGCTATTCCACAGATACGCAGTATTTT	CASRQRAGGYSTDTQYF
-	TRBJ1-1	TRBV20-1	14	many	TGCAGTGCTAGAGTGGGCAGTGGGGGGGCTGAAGCTTTCTTT	CSARVGSGGAEAFF
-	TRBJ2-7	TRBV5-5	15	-	TGTGCCAGCAGCTTGGTAAGGACTCCTTCCTACGAGCAGTACTTC	CASSLVRTPSYEQYF
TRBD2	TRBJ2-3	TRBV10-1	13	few	TGCGCCCGTCCAGCGGGATATGCAGATACGCAGTATTTT	CARPAGYADTQYF
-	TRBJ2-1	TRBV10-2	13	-	TGCGCCAGCAGTGAGTCTTGGGGCAATGAGCAGTTCTTC	CASSESWGNEQFF